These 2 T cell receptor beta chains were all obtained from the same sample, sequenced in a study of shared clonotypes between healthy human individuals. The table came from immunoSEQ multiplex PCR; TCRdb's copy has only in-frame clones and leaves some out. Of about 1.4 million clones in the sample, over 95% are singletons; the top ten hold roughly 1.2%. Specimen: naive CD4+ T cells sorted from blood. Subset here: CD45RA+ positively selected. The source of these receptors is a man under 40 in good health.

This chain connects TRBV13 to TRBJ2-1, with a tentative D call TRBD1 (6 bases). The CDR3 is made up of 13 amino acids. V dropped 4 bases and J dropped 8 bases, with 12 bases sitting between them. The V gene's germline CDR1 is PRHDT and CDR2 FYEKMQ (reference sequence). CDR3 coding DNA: TGTGCCAGCAGCTCCGACAGGTCCGATGAGCAGTTCTTC. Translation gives CASSSDRSDEQFF.

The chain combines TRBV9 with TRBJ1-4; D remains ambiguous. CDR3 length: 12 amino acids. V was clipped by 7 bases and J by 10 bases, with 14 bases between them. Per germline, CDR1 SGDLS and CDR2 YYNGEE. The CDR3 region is CASGPSTGKLFF. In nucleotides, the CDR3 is TGTGCCAGCGGCCCATCGACGGGAAAACTGTTTTTT.